The T cell receptor beta chain under discussion was sequenced for a study of vaccination and CD4 T cells after COVID-19. The germline gives CDR1 SGHNT, CDR2 YENEEA. This CDR3 spans 15 amino acids. The J segment lost 5 bases and the V segment lost 4 bases, leaving 10 bases of the junction unmatched. Details on this clonotype: Its antigen is currently unknown.

Cultured CD4+ T cells had their DNA profiled by the Oncomine TCR Beta short-read assay. Each CDR3 protein is one row after TCRdb ran MiXCR on the PCR reads. The sample yields some 20,000 distinct CDR3 sequences, around two fifths seen once. Treatment defined: roughly 10-day PBMC culture with coronavirus spike peptide pools or control peptides (ViraFEST assay). The TCR sequence derives from a human donor who had recovered from COVID-19. Sample: CD4+ T cells from blood, cultured in vitro, taken after SARS-CoV-2 vaccination. This chain connects TRBV11-3 to TRBJ1-1, with TRBD1 identical over 7 bases. CDR3 amino acids: CASSSGTASRTEAFF. The CDR3 nucleotides are TGTGCCAGCAGCTCCGGGACAGCGTCGAGGACTGAAGCTTTCTTT.